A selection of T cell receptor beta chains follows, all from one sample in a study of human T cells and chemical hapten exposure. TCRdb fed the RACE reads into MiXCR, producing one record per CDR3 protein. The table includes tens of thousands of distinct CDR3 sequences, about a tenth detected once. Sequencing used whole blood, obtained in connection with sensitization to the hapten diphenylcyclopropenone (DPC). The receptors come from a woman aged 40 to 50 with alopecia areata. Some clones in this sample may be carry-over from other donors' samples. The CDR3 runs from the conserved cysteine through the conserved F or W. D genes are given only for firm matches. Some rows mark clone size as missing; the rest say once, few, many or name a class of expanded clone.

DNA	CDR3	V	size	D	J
TGTGCCAGCAGTGAAGCAGGAAGGGTAGCCGGGGAGCTGTTTTTT	CASSEAGRVAGELFF	TRBV6-1	many	.	TRBJ2-2
TGTGCCAGCAGCCCCGTAGGTGCGGTAACAGATACGCAGTATTTT	CASSPVGAVTDTQYF	TRBV12-3/TRBV12-4	many	.	TRBJ2-3
TGTGCCAGCAGCTTACAGCCTAGCGGCTACGAGCAGTACTTC	CASSLQPSGYEQYF	TRBV7-2	few	TRBD2	TRBJ2-7
TGTGCCAGCAGCGGAGACAGGAGAGGTGAGCAGTTCTTC	CASSGDRRGEQFF	TRBV6-4	many	.	TRBJ2-1
TGTGCCAGCACCATCAGACAGGGATTCCAGCCCCAGCATTTT	CASTIRQGFQPQHF	TRBV12-3/TRBV12-4	many	TRBD1	TRBJ1-5
TGCGCCAGCAGCGCCGGGACTAGCGGGACAGATACGCAGTATTTT	CASSAGTSGTDTQYF	TRBV5-1	many	TRBD2	TRBJ2-3
TGTGCCAGCAGCCAACTGGGACAGGCGAATGAAAAACTGTTTTTT	CASSQLGQANEKLFF	TRBV3-1	many	TRBD1	TRBJ1-4
TGCAGTGCTAGAAAGACCACCGGGGAGCAGTACTTC	CSARKTTGEQYF	TRBV20-1	many	.	TRBJ2-7
TGTGCCAGCAGCTTGGGGATATCGCAGTATTTT	CASSLGISQYF	TRBV7-2	few	.	TRBJ2-3
TGTGCCAGCAGCTTGGGCGTAGGGGACTATGGCTACACCTTC	CASSLGVGDYGYTF	TRBV5-5	few	.	TRBJ1-2
TGCAGCGTTGAAAATGGAGGGGCCACTGAAGCTTTCTTT	CSVENGGATEAFF	TRBV29-1	many	.	TRBJ1-1
TGCGCCAGCAGCTTACAGGAATACAATGAGCAGTTCTTC	CASSLQEYNEQFF	TRBV5-1	few	.	TRBJ2-1
TGTGCCAGCAGCCCTCGAGCGGGGAGCACAGATACGCAGTATTTT	CASSPRAGSTDTQYF	TRBV7-6	.	TRBD2	TRBJ2-3
TGTGCCAGCAGGCGAAACGTTGAGGGCTACACCTTC	CASRRNVEGYTF	TRBV12-3/TRBV12-4	many	.	TRBJ1-2
TGTGCCAGCAGTCCCTCGGACAGTCAAGAGACCCAGTACTTC	CASSPSDSQETQYF	TRBV12-3/TRBV12-4	.	.	TRBJ2-5
TGCAGTGCTAGGGGTAGTAGCGGGCAGAGAGGGACCCAGTACTTC	CSARGSSGQRGTQYF	TRBV20-1	many	TRBD2	TRBJ2-5
TGTGCCAGCAGCACATACGTGGGGGGCTCCTATAATTCACCCCTCCACTTT	CASSTYVGGSYNSPLHF	TRBV7-3	many	.	TRBJ1-6
TGTGCCAGCAGTTACTTGTCTAACACTGAAGCTTTCTTT	CASSYLSNTEAFF	TRBV6-5	many	.	TRBJ1-1
TGCGCCAGCAGCTTGGGTGCGGGTCAGCCCCAGCATTTT	CASSLGAGQPQHF	TRBV5-1	.	.	TRBJ1-5
TGTGCCAGCAAAAAAGACAGGGGTAGCACCTACGAGCAGTACTTC	CASKKDRGSTYEQYF	TRBV7-6	.	TRBD1	TRBJ2-7
TGTGCCAGCAGCCCCGGAAGTAACACTGAAGCTTTCTTT	CASSPGSNTEAFF	TRBV7-3	many	.	TRBJ1-1
TGTGCCAGCAGCCGACTAGCGGGGGCCTCCACAGATACGCAGTATTTT	CASSRLAGASTDTQYF	TRBV5-5	.	TRBD2	TRBJ2-3
TGTGCCAGCAGCTTAGCGACGGCGGGGGGGCTCCCGCAGTATTTT	CASSLATAGGLPQYF	TRBV7-8	many	TRBD2	TRBJ2-3
TGTGCCAGCAGCTTGTGGACAGGGAATCAGCCCCAGCATTTT	CASSLWTGNQPQHF	TRBV7-2	few	TRBD1	TRBJ1-5
TGTGCCAGTGGATACCTGTCCGGGGAGCTGTTTTTT	CASGYLSGELFF	TRBV19	.	.	TRBJ2-2
TGTGCCAGCAGCCCTCCGGACAGGGGGAGCACCGGGGAGCTGTTTTTT	CASSPPDRGSTGELFF	TRBV3-1	.	TRBD1	TRBJ2-2
TGTGCCAGCAGCCAGGGGACAGGGAGCGTTGAAGCTTTCTTT	CASSQGTGSVEAFF	TRBV5-5	few	TRBD1	TRBJ1-1
TGTGCCAGCAGCTTAGGGCACCTCTACACCTTC	CASSLGHLYTF	TRBV7-8	many	.	TRBJ1-2
TGTGCCAGCAGTGCAGCACATTCCGGCGAGCAGTACTTC	CASSAAHSGEQYF	TRBV25-1	.	.	TRBJ2-7
TGCAGTGCTAGAGGGTCCGGCAGCTATAGCAATCAGCCCCAGCATTTT	CSARGSGSYSNQPQHF	TRBV20-1	many	.	TRBJ1-5
TGTGCCAGCAGCCCCCGGCTCACCGTGGCTGAAGCTTTCTTT	CASSPRLTVAEAFF	TRBV7-9	many	.	TRBJ1-1
TGTGCCACCAGCAGAGGGTACACCAATGGGAATGAAAAACTGTTTTTT	CATSRGYTNGNEKLFF	TRBV15	.	.	TRBJ1-4
TGTGCCAGCAGCCTGACAGGGGACTACACTGAAGCTTTCTTT	CASSLTGDYTEAFF	TRBV5-6	few	TRBD1	TRBJ1-1
TGTGCCAGCAGTCCACGGGACTGGGCGATCTCCTTCAATGAGCAGTTCTTC	CASSPRDWAISFNEQFF	TRBV6-5	many	.	TRBJ2-1
TGTGCCAGCAGTCATGGGGGGACTTACACAGATACGCAGTATTTT	CASSHGGTYTDTQYF	TRBV27	many	.	TRBJ2-3